This T cell receptor beta chain was sequenced for a study of identical twins (dated by TCRdb to 2016 to 2017). At the level of the whole study: To test whether fetal clonotypes persist, the study used deep sequencing on TCR alpha and beta repertoires from monozygotic twins, unrelated adults of various ages, and cord blood. Replicate twin experiments were performed at different times using different library preparation protocols to rule out contamination.

The library was prepared using 5' RACE. The data were produced on an Illumina HiSeq 2000. Template switching added a universal primer binding site, and the final cDNA carried a unique molecular identifier that allowed TCR cDNA molecules to be counted accurately. Specific primers in the conserved constant-segment region were used to synthesize first-strand cDNA for the TCR alpha and beta chains. To control for contamination, every cDNA library carried two barcodes: a SMART-Mk sample barcode plus Illumina barcodes. TruSeq adapter sequences and Illumina sample barcodes were added in two successive PCR steps. Sequencing of the TCR alpha and beta cDNA libraries was done on the Illumina HiSeq platform using custom primers. The original pipeline was this. Unique molecular identifiers were extracted from raw reads with MiGEC, and CDR3 positions were determined with MiXCR. For each individual, recombination models were inferred using an EM algorithm with the repgenHMM and IGoR tools. Shared clonotypes were analyzed with the tcR package in R, and sharing was normalized by the product of cloneset sizes. To study raw recombination without the effects of thymic and clonal selection, out-of-frame nonproductive sequences were analyzed. The public reads were quality trimmed at Q25 with fastp and then assembled into clones with MiXCR by TCRdb, keeping productive beta chains. Each CDR3 protein gets just one entry, which takes the most common genes and DNA from the rows behind it. These V and J calls rely on TCRdb rather than the paper's analysis. The sample has 200,000 to 250,000 distinct CDR3 sequences on record, roughly 7.5% of them singletons. The ten largest clones add up to less than 2% of the sample.

Inclusive of the bounding cysteine and phenylalanine, the CDR3 is 15 residues long. This entry keeps only the CDR3 DNA: 45 bases, framed from base 1. Unmatched junction bases come to 9, with V trimmed by 3 bases and J by 6 bases. From a lookup of the germline V gene (reference sequence), CDR1 and CDR2 are LNHDA and SQIVND. The full study reports these points: In monozygotic twins, out-of-frame TCR alpha sharing was systematically underestimated by recombination models, although the models agreed with sharing between unrelated individuals. Abundant cord blood beta clonotypes had fewer insertions, young adult naive repertoires showed a similar but weaker trend, and memory repertoires showed no such trend. Compared with coincidental sharing between unrelated individuals, an excess of low generation-probability sequences was observed among out-of-frame TCR alpha sequences shared between twins. A weaker excess of twin sharing was found in beta out-of-frame sequences because the signal-to-noise ratio was lowered by fewer shared sequences. Because the same donors could not be followed over many years, the conclusions depended on cross-sectional statistical analysis. Invariant T cells such as MAIT and iNKT could partly confound zero-insertion analyses, although diverse VJ usage argued against such confounding for most clonotypes.

To note about this clonotype: The clone's antigen remains unknown. No much larger clone exists at a distance of one base, and base qualities are not known.

Every donor in the study was a healthy Caucasian. The twin cohort consisted of three pairs of female monozygotic twins, all aged roughly 18 to 30 years. Using Miltenyi CD45RO+ enrichment and human naive T-cell isolation kits, memory (CD45RO+) and naive T cells were isolated from PBMC. The data were also submitted as part of a second study, on yellow fever vaccine responses in identical twins. The second study's paper adds: According to the authors, the vaccine-induced T cell response in identical twins seemed to be partly convergent and partly specific to each individual. In the study, vaccine-responding T cell clones were precisely tracked in identical twins.

This receptor was identified in a woman between 18 and 29 years old in good health. The chain is encoded by TRBV19 joined to TRBJ2-7, with TRBD2 identical over 9 junction bases. The specimen was memory (CD45RO+) T cells sorted from blood. The sample's cell subset or site label is to be understood as: CD45RO+ enriched T cells. The CDR3 is CASSIQASGVTEQYF. Read as DNA, the sequence is TGTGCCAGTAGTATCCAGGCTAGCGGGGTCACCGAGCAGTACTTC.